The clone carrying this TCR beta chain was observed many times. TCRdb's table, derived via immunoSEQ multiplex PCR, lists solely in-frame clones and lacks some. The repertoire has some 390,000 clones, 75% to 90% of them found once; the top ten carry about 1.4%. This CDR3 spans 14 amino acids. V lost 8 bases and J lost 5, with 19 bases in between. The germline V gene has CDR1 MDHEN and CDR2 SYDVKM. These data are taken from a study of blood T cell repertoires in COVID-19. Sample: peripheral blood. The chain couples TRBV28 to TRBJ2-7; a possible D gene is TRBD1 (6 bases). This clonotype was obtained from a woman between 35 and 50 years old with COVID-19, enrolled during active disease. The CDR3, as DNA: TGTGCCAGCCGCCCTTGGCAGGGGAAAAACGAGCAGTACTTC. Translating it yields CASRPWQGKNEQYF.